This T cell receptor beta chain was observed in a study of response to subunit inactivated influenza vaccine. Study results and caveats: Authors suggested that a seasonal influenza vaccination recruits few new T cells each time.

CDR1 is SGHRS, CDR2 YFSETQ, per germline. Trimming shortened V by 1 base and J by 7 bases, and 11 bases separated the two germline ends. The CDR3 is 13 amino acids. A few counts support this clonotype. Its antigen remains unknown. TCRdb reprocessed the RT-PCR reads with MiXCR, giving one entry per CDR3 protein. Here the sample spans about 530,000 distinct CDR3 sequences, about 10% being singletons. The clonotype originates from a man aged 50 or older who received an inactivated influenza vaccine. This chain uses TRBV5-1 with TRBJ1-2, with D possibly TRBD1 on 6 matching bases. The specimen comprised PBMCs from blood, sampled on the day of vaccination. The CDR3 spells CASSLLQGGGYTF. The CDR3 DNA follows: TGCGCCAGCAGCTTGTTACAGGGTGGTGGCTACACCTTC. The full variable domain, with the rest looked up from reference TRBV5-1 and TRBJ1-2, is KAGVTQTPRYLIKTRGQQVTLSCSPISGHRSVSWYQQTPGQGLQFLFEYFSETQRNKGNFPGRFSGRQFSNSRSEMNVSTLELGDSALYLCASSLLQGGGYTFGSGTRLTVV.